This TCR beta chain was sequenced during a study of blood T cell repertoires in COVID-19. Study details: PBMCs, B-cell-depleted T cells, or T cells were the source of the cDNA or gDNA that made up the material.

Seattle researchers signed up patients amid active infection and tracked them longitudinally. Original handling: Amplification from reference gene primers served as the basis for estimated nucleated cell counts. Libraries were prepared by immunoSEQ multiplex PCR; TCRdb keeps only in-frame clonotypes and omits some of them. V and J calls and clone size are those listed in that table; D and trimming were worked out from the DNA. The data show approximately 250,000 clones, with roughly 91% seen just once and around 0.9% held by the top ten. This clone appeared a few times. Sequenced: peripheral blood. The clonotype was recovered from a man aged 25 to 40 with COVID-19, enrolled during active disease.

In nucleotides, the CDR3 is TGCGCCAGCAGCCAAGCGATGACAGGGCGGTCCTATGGCTACACCTTC. Translating it yields CASSQAMTGRSYGYTF. The chain has TRBV4-1 and TRBJ1-2; 7 nucleotides line up with TRBD1. This CDR3 has 16 residues. CDR1 is MGHRA, CDR2 YSYEKL, per germline. The junction had 9 bases not matched to a gene; V was cut back by 1 base and J by 4 bases.